A selection of T cell receptor beta chains follows, all from one sample in a study of cytomegalovirus exposure and HLA in healthy donors. TCRdb's copy holds only in-frame clones and misses some; the assay was immunoSEQ multiplex PCR. Seen here are 90,000 to 120,000 clones, 70% to 80% observed once, and the top ten hold more than 2%. Sequencing was done on a sample of PBMCs. The receptors come from a young man in good health and CMV-seronegative. CDR3s include the opening cysteine and the closing phenylalanine or tryptophan. A D gene is named only where the DNA matches it firmly. Expanded clones get a size class; other rows say once, few or many, or leave the size out.

J gene	V gene	D gene	clone size	CDR3 DNA	CDR3 protein
TRBJ2-7	TRBV5-6	.	.	TGTGCCAGCAGCTTTAAGGTAGGGGCTAGGAACGAGCAGTACTTC	CASSFKVGARNEQYF
TRBJ2-1	TRBV27	TRBD1	.	TGTGCCAGCACTTCCTCCGGGACAGGGATCGGCAATGAGCAGTTCTTC	CASTSSGTGIGNEQFF
TRBJ2-1	TRBV4-3	TRBD2	.	TGCGCCAGCAGCCAAGATGGTCTAGCGGGGAGCTCCTACAATGAGCAGTTCTTC	CASSQDGLAGSSYNEQFF
TRBJ1-4	TRBV6-1	.	.	TGTGCCAGCAGTTACGGTGAAAAACTGTTTTTT	CASSYGEKLFF
TRBJ2-1	TRBV10-1	TRBD2	.	TGCGCCGGACTAGCGGACCTTCATGAGCAGTTCTTC	CAGLADLHEQFF
TRBJ1-1	TRBV19	TRBD1	.	TGTGTCAGTAGTATAGCGAGAGGGGGCCTTACTGAAGCTTTCTTT	CVSSIARGGLTEAFF
TRBJ1-1	TRBV6-6	TRBD1	few	TGTGCCAGCAGCCGACAGGGGGGCACTGAAGCTTTCTTT	CASSRQGGTEAFF
TRBJ1-2	TRBV5-8	.	.	TGTGCCAGCAGCTCCCCGGGGAGAGGGTCGTATGGCTACACCTTC	CASSSPGRGSYGYTF
TRBJ2-3	TRBV7-9	TRBD2	.	TGTGCCAGCAGCTTATATGTGGGCGGGGGGACCACAGATACGCAGTATTTT	CASSLYVGGGTTDTQYF
TRBJ2-1	TRBV18	TRBD2	.	TGTGCCAGCTCACCACGCGGGGGGCTATACAATGAGCAGTTCTTC	CASSPRGGLYNEQFF
TRBJ1-1	TRBV5-1	.	few	TGCGCCAGCAGCTTTCAGGGTGGGGAAGCTTTCTTT	CASSFQGGEAFF
TRBJ1-2	TRBV6-5	.	.	TGTGCCAGCAGGTTTGGGGCACAAAACTATGGCTACACCTTC	CASRFGAQNYGYTF
TRBJ2-7	TRBV2	.	.	TGTGCCAGTGGCACGGGGATATTCGTCGAGCAGTACTTC	CASGTGIFVEQYF
TRBJ2-1	TRBV15	.	.	TGTGCCACCAGCAGAGGTCAAGGTGGCGACTTGAATGAGCAGTTCTTC	CATSRGQGGDLNEQFF
TRBJ1-3	TRBV9	.	.	TGTGCCAGCAGCGTAGGACAGAAGAGCTCTGGAAACACCATATATTTT	CASSVGQKSSGNTIYF
TRBJ2-5	TRBV5-1	.	.	TGCGCCAGCAGCTTGGGGGGCGGGGGCCACCAAGAGACCCAGTACTTC	CASSLGGGGHQETQYF
TRBJ1-2	TRBV4-3	.	.	TGCGCCAGCAGCCCCTCTACAGGGTCCCGAGCTAACTATGGCTACACCTTC	CASSPSTGSRANYGYTF
TRBJ2-3	TRBV10-3	TRBD2	.	TGTGCCATCAGTGAGAGGACTAGCGGGGGGGCGAGTACGCAGTATTTT	CAISERTSGGASTQYF
TRBJ2-3	TRBV9	.	.	TGTGCCAGCAGCGTAGTAGCGGCCACAGATACGCAGTATTTT	CASSVVAATDTQYF